This T cell receptor (beta chain) derives from a study of Graves' ophthalmopathy and Graves' hyperthyroidism. This clonotype was recorded many times. The study recruited hyperthyroidism patients aged 18 to 65 who were newly diagnosed, under 2 months' duration. Enrollment excluded any patients with other autoimmune diseases, uncontrolled infections, pregnancy or lactation. The V gene lost 5 bases and the J gene lost 5 bases, with 16 bases spanning the gap. Germline V gene lookup returns CDR1 MNHEY and CDR2 SVGAGI. The CDR3 has 14 amino acids. Amplification from RNA transcripts yielded the TCR beta CDR3 regions. RT-PCR with HTBI primers came first, then second-round multiplex PCR. TCRdb re-called the multiplex PCR reads through MiXCR, storing one row per CDR3 protein. This sample carries a few hundred thousand distinct CDR3 sequences, about a sixth of them seen once, and the ten largest clones take 2.4%.

This receptor was taken from an adult woman with stable Graves' hyperthyroidism. The chain links TRBV6-5 to TRBJ2-7; D ambiguous. Input material: peripheral blood. CDR3 coding DNA: TGTGCCAGCAGTCCGATGGCCAGTCGCCACGAGCAGTACTTC. Its protein product is CASSPMASRHEQYF.